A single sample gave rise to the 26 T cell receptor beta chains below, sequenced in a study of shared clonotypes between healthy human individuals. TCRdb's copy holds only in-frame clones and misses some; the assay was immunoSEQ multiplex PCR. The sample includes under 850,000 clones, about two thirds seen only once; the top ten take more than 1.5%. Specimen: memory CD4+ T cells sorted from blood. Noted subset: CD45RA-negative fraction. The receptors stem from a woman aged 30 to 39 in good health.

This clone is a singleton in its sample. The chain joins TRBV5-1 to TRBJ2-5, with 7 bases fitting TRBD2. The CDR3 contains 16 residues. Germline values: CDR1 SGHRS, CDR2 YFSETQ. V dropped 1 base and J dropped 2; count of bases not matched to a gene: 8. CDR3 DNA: TGCGCCAGCAGCTTGTCCGGGGAGGGGATGCAAGAGACCCAGTACTTC. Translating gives CASSLSGEGMQETQYF.

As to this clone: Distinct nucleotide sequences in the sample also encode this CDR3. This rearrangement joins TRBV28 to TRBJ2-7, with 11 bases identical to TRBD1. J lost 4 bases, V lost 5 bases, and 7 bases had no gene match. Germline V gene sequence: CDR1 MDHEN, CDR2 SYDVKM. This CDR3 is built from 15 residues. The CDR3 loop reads CASSPSGQGAYEQYF. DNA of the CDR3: TGTGCCAGCAGTCCGAGCGGACAGGGGGCGTACGAGCAGTACTTC.

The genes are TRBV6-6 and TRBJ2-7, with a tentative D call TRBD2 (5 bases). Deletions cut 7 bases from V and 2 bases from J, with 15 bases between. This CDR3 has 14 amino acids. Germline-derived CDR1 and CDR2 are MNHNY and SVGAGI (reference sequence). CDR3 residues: CASIGNSAPYEQYF. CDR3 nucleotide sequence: TGTGCCAGCATTGGCAATAGCGCGCCCTACGAGCAGTACTTC.

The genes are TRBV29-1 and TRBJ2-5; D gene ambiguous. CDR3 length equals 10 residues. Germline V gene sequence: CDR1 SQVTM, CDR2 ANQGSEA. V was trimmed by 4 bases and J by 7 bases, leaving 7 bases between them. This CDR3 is CSVVHGTQYF. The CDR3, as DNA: TGCAGCGTTGTACATGGGACCCAGTACTTC. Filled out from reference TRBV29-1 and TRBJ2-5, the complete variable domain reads SAVISQKPSRDICQRGTSLTIQCQVDSQVTMMFWYRQQPGQSLTLIATANQGSEATYESGFVIDKFPISRPNLTFSTLTVSNMSPEDSSIYLCSVVHGTQYFGPGTRLLVL.

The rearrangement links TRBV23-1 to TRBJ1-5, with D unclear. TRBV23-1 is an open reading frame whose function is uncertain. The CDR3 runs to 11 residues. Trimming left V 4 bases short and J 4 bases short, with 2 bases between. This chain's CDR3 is CASSRNQPQHF. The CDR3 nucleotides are TGCGCCAGCAGTCGAAATCAGCCCCAGCATTTT.

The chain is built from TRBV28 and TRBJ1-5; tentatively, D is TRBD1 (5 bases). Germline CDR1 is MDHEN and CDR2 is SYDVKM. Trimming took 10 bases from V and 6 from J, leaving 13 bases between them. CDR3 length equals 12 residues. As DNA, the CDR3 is TGTGCCATCAACAAGCAGGGTCAGCCCCAGCATTTT. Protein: CAINKQGQPQHF.

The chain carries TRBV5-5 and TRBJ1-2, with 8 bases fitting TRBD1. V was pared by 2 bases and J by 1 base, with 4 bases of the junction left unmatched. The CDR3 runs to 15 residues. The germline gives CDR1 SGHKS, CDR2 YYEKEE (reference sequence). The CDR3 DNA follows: TGTGCCAGCAGCTTATCAGGGGGCAATAACTATGGCTACACCTTC. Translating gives CASSLSGGNNYGYTF.

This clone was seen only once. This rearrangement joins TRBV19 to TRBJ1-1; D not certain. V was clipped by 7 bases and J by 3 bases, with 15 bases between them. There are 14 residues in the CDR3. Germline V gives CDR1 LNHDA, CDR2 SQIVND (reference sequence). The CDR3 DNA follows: TGTGCCAGTAACCATCGGCGGGTCGACACTGAAGCTTTCTTT. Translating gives CASNHRRVDTEAFF.

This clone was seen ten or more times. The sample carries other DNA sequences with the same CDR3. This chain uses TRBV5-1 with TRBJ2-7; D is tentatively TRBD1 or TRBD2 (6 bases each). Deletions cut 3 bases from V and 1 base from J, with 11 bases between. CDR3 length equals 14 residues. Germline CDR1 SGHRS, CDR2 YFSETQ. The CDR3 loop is CASSSGGSSYEQYF. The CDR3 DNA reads TGCGCCAGCAGCTCCGGGGGCAGTTCCTACGAGCAGTACTTC.

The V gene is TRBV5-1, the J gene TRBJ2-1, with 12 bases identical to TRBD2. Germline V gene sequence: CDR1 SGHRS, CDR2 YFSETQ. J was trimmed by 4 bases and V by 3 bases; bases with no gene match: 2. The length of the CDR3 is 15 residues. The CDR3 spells CASSSGLAGYNEQFF. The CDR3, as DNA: TGCGCCAGCAGCTCAGGACTAGCGGGATACAATGAGCAGTTCTTC.

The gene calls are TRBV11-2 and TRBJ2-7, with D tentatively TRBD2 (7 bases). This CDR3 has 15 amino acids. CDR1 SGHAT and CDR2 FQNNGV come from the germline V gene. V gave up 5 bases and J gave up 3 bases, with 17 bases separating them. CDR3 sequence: CASSQGGTTVYEQYF. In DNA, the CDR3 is TGTGCCAGCAGCCAGGGAGGGACAACCGTCTACGAGCAGTACTTC.

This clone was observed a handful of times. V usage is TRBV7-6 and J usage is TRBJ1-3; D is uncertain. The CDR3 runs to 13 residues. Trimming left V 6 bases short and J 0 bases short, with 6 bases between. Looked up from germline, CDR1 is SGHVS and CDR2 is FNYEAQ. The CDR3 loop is CASRGNSGNTIYF. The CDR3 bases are TGTGCCAGCAGGGGGAACTCTGGAAACACCATATATTTT.

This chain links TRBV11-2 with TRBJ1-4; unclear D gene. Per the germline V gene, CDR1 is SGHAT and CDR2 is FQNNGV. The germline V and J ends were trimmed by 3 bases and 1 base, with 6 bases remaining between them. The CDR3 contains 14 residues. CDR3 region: CASSLERTNEKLFF. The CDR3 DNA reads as TGTGCCAGCAGCTTGGAGAGAACTAATGAAAAACTGTTTTTT.

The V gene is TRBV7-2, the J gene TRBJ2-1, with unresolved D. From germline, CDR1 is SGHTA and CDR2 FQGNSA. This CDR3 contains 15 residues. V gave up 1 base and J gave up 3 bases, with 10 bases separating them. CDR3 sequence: CASSLDRLYYNEQFF. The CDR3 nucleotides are TGTGCCAGCAGCTTAGATCGGCTTTACTACAATGAGCAGTTCTTC.

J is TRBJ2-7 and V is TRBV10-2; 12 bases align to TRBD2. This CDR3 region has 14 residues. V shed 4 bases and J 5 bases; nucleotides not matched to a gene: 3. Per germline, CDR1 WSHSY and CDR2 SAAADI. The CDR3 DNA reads TGCGCCAGCAGTGTAACTAGCGGGAGGAACGAGCAGTACTTC. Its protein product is CASSVTSGRNEQYF.

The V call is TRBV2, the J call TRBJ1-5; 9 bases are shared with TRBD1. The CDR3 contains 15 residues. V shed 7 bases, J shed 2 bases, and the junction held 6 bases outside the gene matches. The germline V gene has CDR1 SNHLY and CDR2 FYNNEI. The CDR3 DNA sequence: TGTGCCAGCATGAAGGACAGGGGAGGCAATCAGCCCCAGCATTTT. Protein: CASMKDRGGNQPQHF.

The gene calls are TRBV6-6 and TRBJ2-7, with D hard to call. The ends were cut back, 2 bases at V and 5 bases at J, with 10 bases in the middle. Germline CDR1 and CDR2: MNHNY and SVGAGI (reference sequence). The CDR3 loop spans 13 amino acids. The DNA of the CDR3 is TGTGCCAGCAGTTACCTTGTTTCCCACGAGCAGTACTTC. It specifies CASSYLVSHEQYF.

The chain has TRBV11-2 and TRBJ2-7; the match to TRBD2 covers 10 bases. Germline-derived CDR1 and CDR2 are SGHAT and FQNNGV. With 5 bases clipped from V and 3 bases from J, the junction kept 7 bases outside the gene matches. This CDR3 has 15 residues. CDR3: CASSPPGLANYEQYF. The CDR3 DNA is TGTGCCAGCAGCCCGCCGGGACTAGCGAACTACGAGCAGTACTTC.

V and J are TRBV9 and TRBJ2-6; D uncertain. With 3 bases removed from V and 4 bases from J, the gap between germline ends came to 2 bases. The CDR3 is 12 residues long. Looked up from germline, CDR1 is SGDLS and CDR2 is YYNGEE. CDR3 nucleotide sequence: TGTGCCAGCAGCGCCGGGGCCAACGTCCTGACTTTC. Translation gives CASSAGANVLTF.

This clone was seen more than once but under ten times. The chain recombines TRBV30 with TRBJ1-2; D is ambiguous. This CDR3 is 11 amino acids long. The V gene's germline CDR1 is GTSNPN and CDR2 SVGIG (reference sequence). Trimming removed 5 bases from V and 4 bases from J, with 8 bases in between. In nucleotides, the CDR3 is TGTGCCTGGTTGTGGGCCTATGGCTACACCTTC. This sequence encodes CAWLWAYGYTF.

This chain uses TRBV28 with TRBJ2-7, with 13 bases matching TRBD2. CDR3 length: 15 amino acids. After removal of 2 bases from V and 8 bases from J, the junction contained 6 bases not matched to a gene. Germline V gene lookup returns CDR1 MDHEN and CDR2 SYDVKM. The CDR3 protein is CASSLPGLAGAQQYF. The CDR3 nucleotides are TGTGCCAGCAGTTTACCCGGACTAGCGGGGGCTCAGCAGTACTTC.

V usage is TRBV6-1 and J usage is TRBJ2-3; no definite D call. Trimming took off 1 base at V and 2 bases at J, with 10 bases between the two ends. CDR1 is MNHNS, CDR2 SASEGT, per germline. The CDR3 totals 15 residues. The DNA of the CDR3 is TGTGCCAGCAGTGAAGAGGACGGGTACACAGATACGCAGTATTTT. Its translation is CASSEEDGYTDTQYF.

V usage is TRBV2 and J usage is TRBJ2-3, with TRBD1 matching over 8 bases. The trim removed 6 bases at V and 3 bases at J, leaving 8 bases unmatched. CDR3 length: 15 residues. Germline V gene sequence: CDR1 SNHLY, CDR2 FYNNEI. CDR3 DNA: TGTGCCAGCAGCAAACAGGGGGGAGCAACAGATACGCAGTATTTT. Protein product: CASSKQGGATDTQYF.

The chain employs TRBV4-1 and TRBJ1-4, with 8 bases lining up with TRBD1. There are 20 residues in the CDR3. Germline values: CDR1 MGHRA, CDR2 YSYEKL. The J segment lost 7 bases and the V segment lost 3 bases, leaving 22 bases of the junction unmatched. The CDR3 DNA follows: TGCGCCAGCAGCCAGAGCCTTTTCACAGCCAGGGACAGGAGGGGTGAAAAACTGTTTTTT. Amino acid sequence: CASSQSLFTARDRRGEKLFF.

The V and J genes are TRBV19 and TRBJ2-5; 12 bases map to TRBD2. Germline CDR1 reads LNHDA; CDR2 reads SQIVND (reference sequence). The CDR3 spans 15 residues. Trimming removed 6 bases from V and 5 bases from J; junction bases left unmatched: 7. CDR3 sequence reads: CASRRLAGDGETQYF. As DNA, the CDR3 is TGTGCCAGTAGACGACTAGCGGGAGATGGGGAGACCCAGTACTTC.

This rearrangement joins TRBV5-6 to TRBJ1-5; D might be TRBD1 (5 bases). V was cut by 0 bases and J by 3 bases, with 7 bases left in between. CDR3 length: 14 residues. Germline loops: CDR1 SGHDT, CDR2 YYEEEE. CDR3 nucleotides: TGTGCCAGCAGCTTGGTAGGGGACAATCAGCCCCAGCATTTT. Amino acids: CASSLVGDNQPQHF.